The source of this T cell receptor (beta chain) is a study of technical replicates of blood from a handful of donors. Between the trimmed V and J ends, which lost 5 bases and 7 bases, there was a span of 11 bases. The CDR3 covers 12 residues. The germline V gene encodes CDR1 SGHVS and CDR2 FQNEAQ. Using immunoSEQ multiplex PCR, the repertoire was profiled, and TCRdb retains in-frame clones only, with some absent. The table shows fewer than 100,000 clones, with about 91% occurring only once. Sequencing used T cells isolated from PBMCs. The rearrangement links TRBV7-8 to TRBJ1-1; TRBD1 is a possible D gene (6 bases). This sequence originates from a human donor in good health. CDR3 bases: TGTGCCAGCAGCGTGGGGGGGCTTGAAGCTTTCTTT. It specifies CASSVGGLEAFF.